Below, 17 T cell receptor beta chains from the same sample are listed, as sequenced in a study of blood T cell repertoires in COVID-19. Profiled with immunoSEQ multiplex PCR; TCRdb holds only in-frame clones, not every one. The data show approximately 200,000 clones, 80% to 90% seen once. Sequenced: PBMCs or T cells enriched from blood (not recorded which). These receptors originate from a woman aged 18-29 years in a cohort exposed to, infected with or recovered from COVID-19 (not recorded which).

This chain links TRBV19 with TRBJ1-3; D uncertain. There are 16 residues in the CDR3. The V end was cut by 1 base, the J end by 0 bases, with 10 bases between. Germline-derived CDR1 and CDR2 are LNHDA and SQIVND (reference sequence). CDR3 sequence (DNA): TGTGCCAGTAGTATAGCTGGTCCGAGCTCTGGAAACACCATATATTTT. This gives the protein CASSIAGPSSGNTIYF.

This sequence joins TRBV7-9 and TRBJ1-2; a possible D gene is TRBD1 (5 bases). V lost 5 bases and J lost 6, with 10 bases in between. The CDR3 runs 12 residues. CDR1 is SEHNR, CDR2 FQNEAQ, per germline (reference sequence). The CDR3 region has the DNA TGTGCCAGCAGCGCAGGGAAGGATGGCTACACCTTC. It yields the protein CASSAGKDGYTF.

V is TRBV6-5 and J is TRBJ1-6; D is ambiguous. Germline CDR1 reads MNHEY; CDR2 reads SVGAGI. V lost 5 bases, J lost 3 bases, and 8 bases lay in between. The CDR3 is made up of 14 amino acids. The CDR3 nucleotides read TGTGCCAGCAGTAACGACAACTATAATTCACCCCTCCACTTT. Residues: CASSNDNYNSPLHF.

This rearrangement joins TRBV3-1 (or the pseudogene TRBV3-2) to TRBJ1-1; a possible D gene is TRBD1 (6 bases). V lost 4 bases and J 3 bases, leaving 9 bases between the germline ends. The CDR3 loop spans 13 amino acids. Germline lookup yields CDR1 LGHDT and CDR2 YNNKEL (reference sequence). CDR3 sequence: CASSLQGDTEAFF. The CDR3 nucleotides are TGTGCCAGCAGCCTACAGGGAGACACTGAAGCTTTCTTT.

This chain uses TRBV11-2 with TRBJ1-1; 8 nucleotides agree with TRBD1. Germline CDR1 is SGHAT and CDR2 is FQNNGV. The junction had 5 bases not matched to a gene; V was cut back by 6 bases and J by 5 bases. This CDR3 region has 13 residues. The CDR3 loop reads CASRQDRDTEAFF. The CDR3 coding sequence is TGTGCCAGCAGACAGGACAGGGATACTGAAGCTTTCTTT.

The chain uses TRBV29-1 and TRBJ1-1; 7 nucleotides agree with TRBD1. Germline V gene data show CDR1 as SQVTM and CDR2 as ANQGSEA. The CDR3 spans 16 residues. V gave up 0 bases and J gave up 0 bases; unmatched junction bases: 7. CDR3 coding DNA: TGCAGCGTTGAAGATCCCCGACAGGGCTTGAACACTGAAGCTTTCTTT. It codes for CSVEDPRQGLNTEAFF.

This clone was seen only once. The genes are TRBV19 and TRBJ2-3; the D gene is possibly TRBD1 (6 bases). Germline V gene sequence: CDR1 LNHDA, CDR2 SQIVND (reference sequence). The CDR3 spans 13 residues. V was pared by 7 bases and J by 1 base, with 9 bases between. The CDR3 loop reads CASIKGGTDTQYF. For the CDR3, the DNA is TGTGCCAGTATTAAGGGGGGCACAGATACGCAGTATTTT.

The V call is TRBV30, the J call TRBJ2-1; no clear D. V shed 5 bases and J shed 2 bases, with 10 bases lying between them. The CDR3 is made up of 13 amino acids. CDR1 and CDR2 from the germline V gene are GTSNPN and SVGIG (reference sequence). The CDR3 reads CAWDGETYNEQFF. The CDR3, as DNA: TGTGCCTGGGACGGAGAAACCTACAATGAGCAGTTCTTC.

V gene TRBV6-5 combines with J gene TRBJ1-5, with D hard to call. With 5 bases removed from V and 0 bases from J, the gap between germline ends came to 11 bases. The CDR3 contains 15 residues. Germline values: CDR1 MNHEY, CDR2 SVGAGI. The CDR3 spells CASSRYSDSNQPQHF. CDR3 bases: TGTGCCAGCAGTCGTTACAGTGATAGCAATCAGCCCCAGCATTTT.

The rearrangement joins TRBV28 to TRBJ1-4; 9 bases map to TRBD1. Germline assignment: CDR1 MDHEN and CDR2 SYDVKM. With 3 bases clipped from V and 8 bases from J, the junction kept 7 bases outside the gene matches. This CDR3 has 15 residues. The CDR3 DNA reads as TGTGCCAGCAGTTTTACAGGGGGCTCAGGAGAAAAACTGTTTTTT. It is translated as CASSFTGGSGEKLFF.

In DNA form, the CDR3 reads TGTGCCAGCAGCTCAGCTAGCGGTAGCTCCTACAATGAGCAGTTCTTC. It specifies CASSSASGSSYNEQFF. The V and J genes are TRBV7-8 and TRBJ2-1; TRBD2 aligns across 7 bases. CDR1 is SGHVS, CDR2 FQNEAQ, per germline. Trimming cost V 4 bases and J 0 bases; bases outside gene matches: 6. The CDR3 runs 16 residues.

The chain recombines TRBV5-1 with TRBJ2-7; 8 nucleotides agree with TRBD1. The germline CDR1 and CDR2 sequences are SGHRS and YFSETQ. V shed 4 bases, J shed 3 bases, and the junction held 3 bases outside the gene matches. The CDR3 has 13 residues. The CDR3 DNA is TGCGCCAGCAGCGCGGGACAGGACTACGAGCAGTACTTC. Translated: CASSAGQDYEQYF.

This chain joins TRBV11-3 and TRBJ2-7; 7 nucleotides align to TRBD1. Looked up from germline, CDR1 is SGHNT and CDR2 is YENEEA. With 1 base clipped from V and 6 bases from J, the junction kept 3 bases outside the gene matches. There are 13 residues in the CDR3. The CDR3 loop reads CASSLVNRGEQYF. In DNA, the CDR3 is TGTGCCAGCAGCTTAGTTAACAGGGGCGAGCAGTACTTC.

This chain links TRBV2 with TRBJ1-4; D gene uncertain. Per germline, CDR1 SNHLY and CDR2 FYNNEI. There are 11 residues in the CDR3. The V and J ends lost 7 bases and 8 bases respectively, with 8 bases between them. CDR3 sequence: CASIGEEKLFF. The CDR3 DNA sequence: TGTGCCAGCATTGGAGAGGAAAAACTGTTTTTT.

The rearrangement joins TRBV5-6 to TRBJ2-7; unclear D gene. This CDR3 has 13 residues. Trimming cost V 3 bases and J 4 bases, with 11 bases left between them. The V gene's germline CDR1 is SGHDT and CDR2 YYEEEE. CDR3 DNA: TGTGCCAGCAGCTCAGGCGTCACTTACGAGCAGTACTTC. Translation: CASSSGVTYEQYF.

This sequence joins TRBV5-6 and TRBJ2-7, with a weak D call TRBD2 (6 bases). CDR1 is SGHDT and CDR2 is YYEEEE in the germline V gene. CDR3 length: 14 amino acids. Trimming shortened V by 1 base and J by 1 base, and 9 bases separated the two germline ends. DNA for the CDR3: TGTGCCAGCAGCTTGCCTGGGGGGTCCTACGAGCAGTACTTC. As protein: CASSLPGGSYEQYF.

The chain combines TRBV10-3 with TRBJ1-1; no clear D. Trimming took off 10 bases at V and 2 bases at J, with 11 bases between the two ends. Germline lookup yields CDR1 ENHRY and CDR2 SYGVKD. The CDR3 is made up of 12 amino acids. The CDR3 loop is CATRADNTEAFF. CDR3 DNA: TGTGCCACCCGAGCTGATAACACTGAAGCTTTCTTT.